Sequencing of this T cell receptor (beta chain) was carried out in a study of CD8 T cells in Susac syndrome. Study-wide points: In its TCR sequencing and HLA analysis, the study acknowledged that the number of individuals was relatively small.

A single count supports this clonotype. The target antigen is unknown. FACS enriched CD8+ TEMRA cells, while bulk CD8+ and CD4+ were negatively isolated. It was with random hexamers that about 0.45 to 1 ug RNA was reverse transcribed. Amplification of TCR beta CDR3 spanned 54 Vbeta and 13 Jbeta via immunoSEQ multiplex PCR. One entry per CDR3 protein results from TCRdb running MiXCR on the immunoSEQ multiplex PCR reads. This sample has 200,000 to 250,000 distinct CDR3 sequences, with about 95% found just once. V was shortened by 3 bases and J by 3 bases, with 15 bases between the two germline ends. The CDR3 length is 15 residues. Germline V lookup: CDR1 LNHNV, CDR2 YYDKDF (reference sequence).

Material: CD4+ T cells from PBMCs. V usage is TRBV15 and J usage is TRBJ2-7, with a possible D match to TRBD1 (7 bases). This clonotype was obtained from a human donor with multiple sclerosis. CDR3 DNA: TGTGCCACCAGCAGCGGCGGGGACAGTGTCTACGAGCAGTACTTC. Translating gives CATSSGGDSVYEQYF. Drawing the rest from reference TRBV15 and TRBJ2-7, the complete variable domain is DAMVIQNPRYQVTQFGKPVTLSCSQTLNHNVMYWYQQKSSQAPKLLFHYYDKDFNNEADTPDNFQSRRPNTSFCFLDIRSPGLGDTAMYLCATSSGGDSVYEQYFGPGTRLTVT.